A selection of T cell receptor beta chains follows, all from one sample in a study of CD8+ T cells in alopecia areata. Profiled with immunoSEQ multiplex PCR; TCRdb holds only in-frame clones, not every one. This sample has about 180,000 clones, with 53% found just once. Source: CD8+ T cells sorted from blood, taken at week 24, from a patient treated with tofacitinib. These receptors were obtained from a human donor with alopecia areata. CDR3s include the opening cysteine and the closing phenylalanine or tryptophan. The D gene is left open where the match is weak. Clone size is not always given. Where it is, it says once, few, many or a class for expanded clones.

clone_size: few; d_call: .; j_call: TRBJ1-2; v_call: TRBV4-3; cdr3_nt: TGCGCCAGCAGCGAAGGTCAGGGAAACTATGGCTACACCTTC; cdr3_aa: CASSEGQGNYGYTF
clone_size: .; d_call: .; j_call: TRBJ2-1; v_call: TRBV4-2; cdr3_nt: TGTGCCAGCAGCCAAGACTGGGGCGGCAATGAGCAGTTCTTC; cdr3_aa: CASSQDWGGNEQFF
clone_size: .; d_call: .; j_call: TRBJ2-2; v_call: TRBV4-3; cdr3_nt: TGCGCCAGCAGCCCCGCGCTAGGGGAAGGAAAACGTCTCGGGGAGCTGTTTTTT; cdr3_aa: CASSPALGEGKRLGELFF
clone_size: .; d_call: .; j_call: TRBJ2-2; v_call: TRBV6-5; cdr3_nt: TGTGCCAGCAGTTACAGCGACTATGAAGACACCGGGGAGCTGTTTTTT; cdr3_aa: CASSYSDYEDTGELFF
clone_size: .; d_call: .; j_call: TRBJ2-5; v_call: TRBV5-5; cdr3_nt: TGTGCCAGCAGCTCAGACATACAAGAGACCCAGTACTTC; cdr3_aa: CASSSDIQETQYF
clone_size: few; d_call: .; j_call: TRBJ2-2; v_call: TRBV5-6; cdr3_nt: TGTGCCAGCAACGCCCCGGGTCGAACCGGGGAGCTGTTTTTT; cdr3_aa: CASNAPGRTGELFF
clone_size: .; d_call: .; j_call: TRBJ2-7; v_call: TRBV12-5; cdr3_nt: TGTGCTAGTGGTTTGCAGGGCATGGCCTACGAGCAGTACTTC; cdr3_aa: CASGLQGMAYEQYF
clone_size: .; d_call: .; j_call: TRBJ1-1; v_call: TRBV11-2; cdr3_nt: TGTGCCAGCAGCCCCGGACAGGAAGCTTTCTTT; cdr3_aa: CASSPGQEAFF
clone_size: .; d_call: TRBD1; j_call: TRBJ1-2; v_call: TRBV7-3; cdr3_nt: TGTGCCAGCAGCCCCCATGGGACAGGGAACTATGGCTACACCTTC; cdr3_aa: CASSPHGTGNYGYTF
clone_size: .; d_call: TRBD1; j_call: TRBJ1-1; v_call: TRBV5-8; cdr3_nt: TGTGCCAGCAGCGGGGGGACAGAAGGCACTGAAGCTTTCTTT; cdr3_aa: CASSGGTEGTEAFF
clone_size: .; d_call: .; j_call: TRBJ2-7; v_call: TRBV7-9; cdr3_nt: TGTGCCAGCAGCTTAGAAGGGACTCGAGTCGAGCAGTACTTC; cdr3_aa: CASSLEGTRVEQYF
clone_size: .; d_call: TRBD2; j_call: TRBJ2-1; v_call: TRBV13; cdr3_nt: TGTGCCAGCAGCGCCACTAGCGTTGAGCAGTTCTTC; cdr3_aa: CASSATSVEQFF
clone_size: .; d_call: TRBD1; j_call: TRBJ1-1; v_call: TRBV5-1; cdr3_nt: TGCGCCAGCAGCTTGAAACAGGGGGCCTTAGTGGCTTTCTTT; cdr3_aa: CASSLKQGALVAFF
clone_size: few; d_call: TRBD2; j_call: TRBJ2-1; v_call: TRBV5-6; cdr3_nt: TGTGCCAGCAGCCCGCTACTAGCGGGGGGATACAATGAGCAGTTCTTC; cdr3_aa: CASSPLLAGGYNEQFF
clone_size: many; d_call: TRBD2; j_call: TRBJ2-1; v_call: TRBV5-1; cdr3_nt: TGCGCCAGCAGCTTGCGGGGGGGTCCGAATGAGCAGTTCTTC; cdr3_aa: CASSLRGGPNEQFF
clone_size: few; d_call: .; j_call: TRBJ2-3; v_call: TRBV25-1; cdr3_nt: TGTGCCAGCAGTGATGGGACGGCGAGCACAGATACGCAGTATTTT; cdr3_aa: CASSDGTASTDTQYF
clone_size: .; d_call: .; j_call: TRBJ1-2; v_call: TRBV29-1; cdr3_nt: TGCAGCGTTGACCCGGGGATGGGTGGCTACACCTTC; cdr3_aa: CSVDPGMGGYTF
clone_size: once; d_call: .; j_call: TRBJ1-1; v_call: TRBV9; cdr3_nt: TGTGCCAGCAGCCTAATACAATTGGGGGGTAGGAACACTGAAGCTTTCTTT; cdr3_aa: CASSLIQLGGRNTEAFF
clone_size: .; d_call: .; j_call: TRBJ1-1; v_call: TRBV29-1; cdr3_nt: TGCAGCGTTGGGAGAAACACTGAAGCTTTCTTT; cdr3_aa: CSVGRNTEAFF
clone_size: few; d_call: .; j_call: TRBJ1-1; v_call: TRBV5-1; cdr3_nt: TGCGCCAGCAGCTTGCCAGGGCGGACTGAAGCTTTCTTT; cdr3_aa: CASSLPGRTEAFF
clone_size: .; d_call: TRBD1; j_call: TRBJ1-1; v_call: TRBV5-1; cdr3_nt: TGCGCCAGCAGCGGACAGGGACAACTTGAAGCTTTCTTT; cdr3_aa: CASSGQGQLEAFF
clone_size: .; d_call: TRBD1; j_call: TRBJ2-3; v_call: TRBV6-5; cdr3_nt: TGTGCCAGCAGAGGACAGGGGGCGTCAGATACGCAGTATTTT; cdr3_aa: CASRGQGASDTQYF
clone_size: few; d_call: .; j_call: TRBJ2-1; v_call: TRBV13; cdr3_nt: TGTGCCAGCAGCCCCTCCGGAGGGGCTGTCGATGAGCAGTTCTTC; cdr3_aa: CASSPSGGAVDEQFF
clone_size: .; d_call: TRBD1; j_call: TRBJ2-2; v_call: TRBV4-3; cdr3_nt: TGCGCCAGCAGCCAAGAGGAAGTAGGGACAGTGAACACCGGGGAGCTGTTTTTT; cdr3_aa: CASSQEEVGTVNTGELFF
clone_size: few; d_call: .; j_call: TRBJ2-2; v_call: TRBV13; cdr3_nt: TGTGCCAGCAGCCCGGGACCGCACACCGGGGAGCTGTTTTTT; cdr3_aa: CASSPGPHTGELFF
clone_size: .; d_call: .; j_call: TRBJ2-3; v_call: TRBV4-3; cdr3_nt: TGCGCCAGCAGCCAAGATAAGGAGGGACGCGCAGATACGCAGTATTTT; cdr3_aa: CASSQDKEGRADTQYF
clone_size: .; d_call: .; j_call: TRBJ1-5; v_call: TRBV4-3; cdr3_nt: TGCGCCAGCAGCCAAGATCCCATCAGCAATCAGCCCCAGCATTTT; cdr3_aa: CASSQDPISNQPQHF
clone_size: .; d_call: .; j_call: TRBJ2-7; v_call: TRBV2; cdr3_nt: TGTGCCAGCAGTGAGAGGATTCAGGGCTCCTACGAGCAGTACTTC; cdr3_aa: CASSERIQGSYEQYF
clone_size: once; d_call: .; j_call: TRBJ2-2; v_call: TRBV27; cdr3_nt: TGTGCCAGCAGTTCCAGAAGCACCGGGGAGCTGTTTTTT; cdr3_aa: CASSSRSTGELFF
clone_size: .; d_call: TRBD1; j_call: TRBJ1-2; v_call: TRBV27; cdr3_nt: TGTGCCAGCAGTAGATCCGGGACAGGGTTCCCCTATGGCTACACCTTC; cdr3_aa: CASSRSGTGFPYGYTF
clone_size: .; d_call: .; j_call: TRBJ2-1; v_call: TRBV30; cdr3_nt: TGTGCCTGGAGTGTAACCAATGAGCAGTTCTTC; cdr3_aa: CAWSVTNEQFF
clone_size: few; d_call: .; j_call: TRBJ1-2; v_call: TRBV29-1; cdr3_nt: TGCAGCGTTGTAGAAGGGGCCCACGGCTACACCTTC; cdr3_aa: CSVVEGAHGYTF
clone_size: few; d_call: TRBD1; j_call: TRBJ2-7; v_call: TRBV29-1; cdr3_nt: TGCAGCGTTGTCGGGACAGGGAAACCCTACGAGCAGTACTTC; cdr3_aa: CSVVGTGKPYEQYF
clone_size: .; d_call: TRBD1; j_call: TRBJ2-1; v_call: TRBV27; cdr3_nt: TGTGCCAGCAGTTCGGGACAGGGGGCGAGGCATGAGCAGTTCTTC; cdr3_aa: CASSSGQGARHEQFF
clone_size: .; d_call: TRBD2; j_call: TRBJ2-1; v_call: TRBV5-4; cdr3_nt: TGTGCCAGCAGCCCTCGACTAGCGGGGAACTACAATGAGCAGTTCTTC; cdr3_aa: CASSPRLAGNYNEQFF
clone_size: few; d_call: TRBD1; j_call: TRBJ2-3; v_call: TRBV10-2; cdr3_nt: TGCGCCAGCAGCGGGCCGCGACAGGGGCAGGCAGATACGCAGTATTTT; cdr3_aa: CASSGPRQGQADTQYF
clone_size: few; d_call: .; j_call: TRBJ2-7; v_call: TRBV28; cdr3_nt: TGTGCCAGCAGTTGGGGCAGGGGCAGCTACGAGCAGTACTTC; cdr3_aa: CASSWGRGSYEQYF
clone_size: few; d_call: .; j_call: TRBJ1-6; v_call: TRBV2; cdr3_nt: TGTGCCAGCAGTGAAATTTGGGGGGGCTCACGTAATTCACCCCTCCACTTT; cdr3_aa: CASSEIWGGSRNSPLHF
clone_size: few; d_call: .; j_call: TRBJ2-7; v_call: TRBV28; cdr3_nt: TGTGCCAGCAGTTTATCCGGAGGGGGTGACGAGCAGTACTTC; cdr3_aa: CASSLSGGGDEQYF
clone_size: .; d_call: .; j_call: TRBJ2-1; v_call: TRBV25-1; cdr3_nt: TGTGCCAGCAGTGAAATAATGGGGGGCGGCTCCTACAATGAGCAGTTCTTC; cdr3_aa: CASSEIMGGGSYNEQFF
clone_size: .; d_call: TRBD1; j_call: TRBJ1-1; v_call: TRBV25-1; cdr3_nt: TGTGCCAGCAGTGAATACCCGACAGGGGACCCCTCTGAAGCTTTCTTT; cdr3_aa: CASSEYPTGDPSEAFF
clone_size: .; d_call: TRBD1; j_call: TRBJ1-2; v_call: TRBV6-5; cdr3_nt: TGTGCCAGCAGCCACGGGACAGGGGGAGATGGCTACACCTTC; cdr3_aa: CASSHGTGGDGYTF
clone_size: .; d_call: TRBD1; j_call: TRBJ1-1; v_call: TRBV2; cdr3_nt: TGTGCCAGCGAGACAGGGACAGGCACTGAAGCTTTCTTT; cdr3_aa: CASETGTGTEAFF
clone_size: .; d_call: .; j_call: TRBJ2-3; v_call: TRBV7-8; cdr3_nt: TGTGCCAGCACCCCTGAGGGGGGGGCCCGAGATACGCAGTATTTT; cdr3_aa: CASTPEGGARDTQYF
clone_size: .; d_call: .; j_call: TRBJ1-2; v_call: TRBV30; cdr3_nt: TGTGCCTGGAGCTCCGCAAGGGAAACCTATGGCTACACCTTC; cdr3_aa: CAWSSARETYGYTF
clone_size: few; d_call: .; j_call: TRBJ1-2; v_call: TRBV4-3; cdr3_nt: TGCGCCAGCAGCCGAACAGGGCATGGCTACACCTTC; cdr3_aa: CASSRTGHGYTF
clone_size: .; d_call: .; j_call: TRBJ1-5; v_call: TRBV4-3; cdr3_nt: TGCGCCAGCAGCCAAGACGGAGATCAGCCCCAGCATTTT; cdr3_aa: CASSQDGDQPQHF
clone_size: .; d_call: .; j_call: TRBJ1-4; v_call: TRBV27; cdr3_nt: TGTGCCAGCAGCCCTCGAAGTGCAACTAATGAAAAACTGTTTTTT; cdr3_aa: CASSPRSATNEKLFF
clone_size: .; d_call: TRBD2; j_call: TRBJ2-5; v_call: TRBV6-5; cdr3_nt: TGTGCCAGCAGTGAACTAGCGGGGGAGGAGACCCAGTACTTC; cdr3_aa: CASSELAGEETQYF
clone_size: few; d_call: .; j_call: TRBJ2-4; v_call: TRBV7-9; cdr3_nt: TGTGCCAGCAGTCGAATCGGGGAGGACATTCAGTACTTC; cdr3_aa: CASSRIGEDIQYF
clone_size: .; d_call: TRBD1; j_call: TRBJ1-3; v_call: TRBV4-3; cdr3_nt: TGCGCCAGCAGCCAAGATCTCCCAGGGGGGGAAGGAAACACCATATATTTT; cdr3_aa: CASSQDLPGGEGNTIYF